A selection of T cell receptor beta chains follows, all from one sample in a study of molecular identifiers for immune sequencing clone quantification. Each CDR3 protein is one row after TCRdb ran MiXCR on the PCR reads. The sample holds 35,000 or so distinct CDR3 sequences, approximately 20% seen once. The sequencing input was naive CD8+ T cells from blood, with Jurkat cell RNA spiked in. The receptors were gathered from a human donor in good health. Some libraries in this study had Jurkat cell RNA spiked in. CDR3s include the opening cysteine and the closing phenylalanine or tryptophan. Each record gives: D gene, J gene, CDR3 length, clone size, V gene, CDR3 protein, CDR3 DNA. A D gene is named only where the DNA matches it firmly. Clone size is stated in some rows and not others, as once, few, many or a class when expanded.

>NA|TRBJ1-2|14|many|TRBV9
CASSAPNINYGYTF
TGTGCCAGCAGCGCCCCAAATATAAACTATGGCTACACCTTC
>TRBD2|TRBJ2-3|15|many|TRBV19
CASSSGTSGADTQYF
TGTGCCAGTAGTTCCGGGACTAGCGGCGCAGATACGCAGTATTTT
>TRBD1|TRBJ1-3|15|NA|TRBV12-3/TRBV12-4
CAGSLTGGSGSTIYF
TGTGCCGGCAGCCTAACAGGGGGCTCTGGAAGCACCATATATTTT
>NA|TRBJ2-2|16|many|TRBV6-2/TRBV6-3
CASTRPGHGLTGELFF
TGTGCCAGCACCAGGCCGGGACACGGGCTGACCGGGGAGCTGTTTTTT
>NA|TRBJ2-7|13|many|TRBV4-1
CASSQGGGNEQYF
TGCGCCAGCAGCCAAGGTGGGGGAAACGAGCAGTACTTC
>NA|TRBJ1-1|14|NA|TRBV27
CASSLTAMNTEAFF
TGTGCCAGCAGTCTGACAGCTATGAACACTGAAGCTTTCTTT
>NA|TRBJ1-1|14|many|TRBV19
CASSAGRSNTEAFF
TGTGCCAGTAGTGCTGGGAGATCGAACACTGAAGCTTTCTTT
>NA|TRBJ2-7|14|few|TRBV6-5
CASSYTAMGDEQYF
TGTGCCAGCAGTTACACAGCCATGGGCGACGAGCAGTACTTC
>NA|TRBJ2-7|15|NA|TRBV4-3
CASSQEVYGTYEQYF
TGCGCCAGCAGCCAAGAGGTCTACGGAACCTACGAGCAGTACTTC
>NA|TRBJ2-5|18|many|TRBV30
CAWRVSVIAGQIQETQYF
TGTGCCTGGAGGGTCAGTGTGATTGCGGGACAGATCCAAGAGACCCAGTACTTC
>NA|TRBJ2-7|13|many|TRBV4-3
CASSQDIGYEQYF
TGCGCCAGCAGCCAAGATATCGGCTACGAGCAGTACTTC
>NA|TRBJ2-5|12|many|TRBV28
CASSIGTKTQYF
TGTGCCAGCAGCATAGGGACGAAGACCCAGTACTTC
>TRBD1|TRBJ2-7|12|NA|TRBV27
CASSDRGDEQYF
TGTGCCAGCAGTGACAGGGGAGACGAGCAGTACTTC
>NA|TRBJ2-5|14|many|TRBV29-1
CSVEDRTPSKTQYF
TGCAGCGTTGAAGATCGTACCCCCTCTAAGACCCAGTACTTC
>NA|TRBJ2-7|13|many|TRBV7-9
CASTFRPGTEQYF
TGTGCCAGCACCTTCCGGCCGGGAACGGAGCAGTACTTC
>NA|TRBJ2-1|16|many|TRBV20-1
CSARDLGLSTYNEQFF
TGCAGTGCTAGAGATCTGGGACTTTCAACCTACAATGAGCAGTTCTTC
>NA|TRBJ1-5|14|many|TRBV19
CASSIEGGKPPQHF
TGTGCCAGTAGTATAGAAGGGGGTAAGCCGCCCCAGCATTTT
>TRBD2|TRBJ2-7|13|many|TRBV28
CASSLLAGEEQYF
TGTGCCAGCAGTTTATTAGCGGGGGAGGAGCAGTACTTC
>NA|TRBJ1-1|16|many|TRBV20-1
CSAPNPRGGPGPEAFF
TGCAGTGCTCCCAATCCCAGAGGCGGCCCGGGACCTGAAGCTTTCTTT
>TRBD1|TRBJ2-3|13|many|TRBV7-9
CASSPRQGDTQYF
TGTGCCAGCAGCCCCAGACAGGGGGATACGCAGTATTTT
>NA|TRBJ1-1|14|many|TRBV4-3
CASSQDSGNTEAFF
TGCGCCAGCAGCCAAGACTCAGGGAACACTGAAGCTTTCTTT
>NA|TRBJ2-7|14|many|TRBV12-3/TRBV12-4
CASISGRSPYEQYF
TGTGCCAGCATCTCGGGCCGATCCCCCTACGAGCAGTACTTC
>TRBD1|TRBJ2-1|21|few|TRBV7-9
CASSFPTRPRQGIWSYNEQFF
TGTGCCAGCAGCTTCCCAACACGCCCCCGACAGGGGATCTGGTCCTACAATGAGCAGTTCTTC
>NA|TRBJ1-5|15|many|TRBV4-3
CASSQIQGDNQPQHF
TGCGCCAGCAGCCAAATACAGGGAGACAATCAGCCCCAGCATTTT
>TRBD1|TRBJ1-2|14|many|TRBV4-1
CASSQETGNYGYTF
TGCGCCAGCAGCCAAGAGACAGGGAACTATGGCTACACCTTC
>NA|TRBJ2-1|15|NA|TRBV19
CASSIEGAIHNEQFF
TGTGCCAGTAGTATCGAAGGGGCGATTCACAATGAGCAGTTCTTC
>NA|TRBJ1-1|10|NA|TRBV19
CASRGTEAFF
TGTGCCAGCAGGGGCACTGAAGCTTTCTTT
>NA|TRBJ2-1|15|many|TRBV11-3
CASSLLRGNYNEQFF
TGTGCCAGCAGCTTACTTAGGGGGAACTACAATGAGCAGTTCTTC
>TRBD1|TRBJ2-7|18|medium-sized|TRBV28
CASSPPGQVPTASYEQYF
TGTGCCAGCAGCCCCCCGGGACAGGTGCCAACGGCGTCCTACGAGCAGTACTTC
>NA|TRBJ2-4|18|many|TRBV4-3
CASSQDIAGGVLRAIQYF
TGCGCCAGCAGCCAAGATATCGCGGGCGGGGTGCTCAGGGCCATTCAGTACTTC
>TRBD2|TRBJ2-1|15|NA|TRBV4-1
CASSQESPSGIGQFF
TGCGCCAGCAGCCAAGAATCGCCTAGCGGGATTGGGCAGTTCTTC
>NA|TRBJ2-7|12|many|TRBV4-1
CASSQEGGEQYF
TGCGCCAGCAGCCAAGAAGGGGGAGAGCAGTACTTC
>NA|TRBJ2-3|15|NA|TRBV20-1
CSARDPGLGADTQYF
TGCAGTGCTAGAGATCCTGGGTTAGGCGCAGATACGCAGTATTTT
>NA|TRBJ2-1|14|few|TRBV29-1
CSVSGGDLYNEQFF
TGCAGCGTTTCGGGCGGGGATCTTTACAATGAGCAGTTCTTC
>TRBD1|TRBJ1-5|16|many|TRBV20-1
CSAIRYGQVSGQPQHF
TGCAGTGCAATAAGATACGGACAGGTCTCAGGGCAGCCCCAGCATTTT
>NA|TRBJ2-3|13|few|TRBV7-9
CASSPGDTDTQYF
TGTGCCAGCAGCCCGGGAGACACAGATACGCAGTATTTT
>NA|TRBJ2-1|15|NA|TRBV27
CASTIAGGPGDEQFF
TGTGCCAGCACAATCGCGGGCGGGCCCGGGGATGAGCAGTTCTTC
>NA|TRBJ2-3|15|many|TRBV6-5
CASSQPGHGTDTQYF
TGTGCCAGCAGTCAGCCGGGACACGGGACAGATACGCAGTATTTT
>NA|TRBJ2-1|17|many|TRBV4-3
CASSQDRASGPDNEQFF
TGCGCCAGCAGCCAAGATCGGGCATCGGGACCTGACAATGAGCAGTTCTTC
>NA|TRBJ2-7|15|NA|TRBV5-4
CASRNKDSPLYEQYF
TGTGCCAGCAGAAATAAGGACAGCCCCCTTTACGAGCAGTACTTC
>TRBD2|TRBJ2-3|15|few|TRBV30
CAWSGAGGSTDTQYF
TGTGCCTGGAGTGGGGCGGGGGGGAGCACAGATACGCAGTATTTT